Listed here are 25 T cell receptor beta chains from one sample, sequenced in a study of blood T cell repertoires in COVID-19. Data came from immunoSEQ multiplex PCR; TCRdb stores just in-frame clones and leaves some out. The table includes 150,000 to 200,000 clones, roughly 80% detected once. The sample taken for sequencing was peripheral blood. These receptors were collected from a woman aged 40-49 years with COVID-19, enrolled during active disease.

The chain has TRBV18 and TRBJ2-5, with unresolved D. Trimming took 0 bases from V and 5 from J, leaving 13 bases between them. Germline CDR1 and CDR2: KGHSH and LQKENI. This CDR3 spans 15 amino acids. CDR3 sequence reads: CASSPPGSTGETQYF. The CDR3 nucleotides read TGTGCCAGCTCACCACCCGGGTCGACTGGGGAGACCCAGTACTTC. The whole variable domain, filled in from reference TRBV18 and TRBJ2-5, reads NAGVMQNPRHLVRRRGQEARLRCSPMKGHSHVYWYRQLPEEGLKFMVYLQKENIIDESGMPKERFSAEFPKEGPSILRIQQVVRGDSAAYFCASSPPGSTGETQYFGPGTRLLVL.

V and J are TRBV6-5 and TRBJ2-7; 8 bases agree with TRBD2. Germline V gives CDR1 MNHEY, CDR2 SVGAGI. CDR3 size: 14 residues. The ends lost 6 bases at V and 4 bases at J; junction bases unmatched: 8. The CDR3 bases are TGTGCCAGCAGCCCGATCGGGGGGGAATACGAGCAGTACGTC. Translation gives CASSPIGGEYEQYV.

The gene calls are TRBV6-1 and TRBJ1-1, with D maybe TRBD1 (6 bases). CDR1 MNHNS and CDR2 SASEGT come from the germline V gene. Trimming removed 2 bases from V and 1 base from J, with 11 bases in between. This CDR3 is built from 15 residues. CDR3 residues: CASSEFGGQNTEAFF. DNA for the CDR3: TGTGCCAGCAGTGAATTTGGGGGCCAGAACACTGAAGCTTTCTTT.

V usage is TRBV10-3 and J usage is TRBJ2-1, with TRBD2 matching over 11 bases. With V trimmed by 4 bases and J by 0 bases, 8 bases remained unmatched. This CDR3 is built from 18 residues. Germline V CDR1 and CDR2: ENHRY, SYGVKD. Here the CDR3 reads CAISAVAGGRSSYNEQFF. For the CDR3, the DNA is TGTGCCATCAGTGCGGTAGCGGGGGGGCGGAGCTCCTACAATGAGCAGTTCTTC.

The chain recombines TRBV30 with TRBJ1-3, with 8 bases fitting TRBD1. The trim removed 0 bases at V and 4 bases at J, leaving 8 bases unmatched. The CDR3 consists of 16 residues. Germline loops: CDR1 GTSNPN, CDR2 SVGIG (reference sequence). This CDR3 reads CAWSVRTGTGGNTIYF. CDR3 in DNA: TGTGCCTGGAGTGTGAGGACAGGGACGGGGGGAAACACCATATATTTT.

There are a few counts of this clone. V and J are TRBV5-6 and TRBJ1-5; D possibly corresponds to TRBD1 (5 bases). The V gene's germline CDR1 is SGHDT and CDR2 YYEEEE. Trimming cost V 2 bases and J 0 bases, with 15 bases left between them. The CDR3 runs 17 residues. CDR3 sequence (DNA): TGTGCCAGCAGCTTAGAAGGGGCCCTTTATAGCAATCAGCCCCAGCATTTT. The encoded protein is CASSLEGALYSNQPQHF.

The chain has TRBV2 and TRBJ2-5, with D uncertain. In germline, CDR1 is SNHLY, CDR2 FYNNEI. V was cut by 3 bases and J by 7 bases, with 12 bases left in between. The CDR3 sequence is 13 residues long. CDR3 region: CASSDTVDGTQYF. The CDR3 region has the DNA TGTGCCAGCAGTGACACGGTTGATGGGACCCAGTACTTC.

A single count supports this clone. Its ends do not fully match the called genes, so a read error is possible. J is TRBJ2-1 and V is TRBV6-5, with a weak D call TRBD1 (6 bases). This CDR3 region has 14 residues. CDR1 and CDR2 (germline): MNHEY, SVGAGI. CDR3: CASSHSGVMNEQFF. CDR3 DNA: TGTGCCAGCAGTCACTCAGGGGTTATGAATGAGCAGTTCTTC.

This clone occurred once. This rearrangement joins TRBV4-1 to TRBJ1-2; D gene unclear. Germline values: CDR1 MGHRA, CDR2 YSYEKL. Between the trimmed V and J ends, which lost 0 bases and 12 bases, there was a span of 20 bases. CDR3 length: 15 residues. The CDR3 region is CASSQDLWAPRVNTF. As DNA, the CDR3 is TGCGCCAGCAGCCAAGATCTTTGGGCACCCAGAGTTAACACCTTC.

The DNA of the CDR3 is TGTGCCAGCAGCCAGAACCCGACTAGCTTCAGGAGGAATGAGCAGTTCTTC. Protein product: CASSQNPTSFRRNEQFF. The chain links TRBV14 to TRBJ2-1; 7 bases agree with TRBD2. Unmatched junction bases numbered 15, after V lost 3 bases and J lost 7 bases. The CDR3 is made up of 17 amino acids. The V gene's germline CDR1 is SGHDN and CDR2 FVKESK. Based on the CDR3 plus reference TRBV14 and TRBJ2-1, the full variable domain is EAGVTQFPSHSVIEKGQTVTLRCDPISGHDNLYWYRRVMGKEIKFLLHFVKESKQDESGMPNNRFLAERTGGTYSTLKVQPAELEDSGVYFCASSQNPTSFRRNEQFFGPGTRLTVL.

This chain joins TRBV4-1 and TRBJ2-1; TRBD2 aligns across 8 bases. V trimming: 2 bases; J trimming: 4 bases; junction bases outside the gene matches: 13. This CDR3 spans 18 amino acids. Germline CDR1 is MGHRA and CDR2 is YSYEKL. CDR3 in DNA: TGCGCCAGCAGCCAATTCACACAGCGGGGGAATTTGTACAATGAGCAGTTCTTC. Translated: CASSQFTQRGNLYNEQFF.

This clone has only a few counts. The rearrangement links TRBV7-8 to TRBJ2-7; 8 nucleotides align to TRBD2. The CDR3 consists of 14 residues. Trimming removed 5 bases from V and 0 bases from J; junction bases left unmatched: 3. Looked up from germline, CDR1 is SGHVS and CDR2 is FQNEAQ. CDR3 bases: TGTGCCAGCAGCGGTAGCGGGGTCTCCTACGAGCAGTACTTC. The encoded protein is CASSGSGVSYEQYF.

This rearrangement joins TRBV7-3 to TRBJ2-1, with TRBD2 matching over 10 bases. Germline assignment: CDR1 SGHTA and CDR2 FQGTGA. CDR3 length: 14 residues. The ends lost 8 bases at V and 5 bases at J; junction bases unmatched: 6. CDR3 DNA: TGTGCCAGCTCCTCAGGGACTAGCGACAATGAGCAGTTCTTC. The encoded protein is CASSSGTSDNEQFF.

This rearrangement joins TRBV3-1 (or the pseudogene TRBV3-2) to TRBJ2-3; D is ambiguous. The CDR3 is 11 amino acids. Trimming removed 7 bases at V and 5 bases at J, with 7 bases between. Germline CDR1 is LGHDT and CDR2 is YNNKEL (reference sequence). CDR3 residues: CASTGGDTQYF. The CDR3 coding sequence is TGTGCCAGCACGGGTGGAGATACGCAGTATTTT.

The chain links TRBV4-2 to TRBJ2-3, with 9 bases lining up with TRBD2. Losses at the gene ends were 5 bases for V and 4 bases for J; bases not matched to a gene: 13. Germline CDR1 LGHNA, CDR2 YNFKEQ. The CDR3 length is 17 residues. The CDR3 reads CASSSRTRGGIADTQYF. Here the CDR3 DNA reads TGTGCCAGCAGCTCTCGAACGCGGGGGGGCATTGCAGATACGCAGTATTTT.

CDR3 loop: CAWSGGWTRGFANTEAFF. Here the CDR3 DNA reads TGTGCCTGGAGTGGAGGGTGGACCCGGGGGTTCGCGAACACTGAAGCTTTCTTT. The chain employs TRBV30 and TRBJ1-1; TRBD1 is a possible D gene (5 bases). The CDR3 extends over 18 amino acids. The germline CDR1 and CDR2 sequences are GTSNPN and SVGIG (reference sequence). Trimming pared 1 base from V and 1 base from J, leaving 22 bases between.

This chain joins TRBV10-3 and TRBJ2-3, with 8 positions matching TRBD2. Germline CDR1 and CDR2: ENHRY and SYGVKD. The J segment lost 1 base and the V segment lost 0 bases, leaving 6 bases of the junction unmatched. The CDR3 loop spans 17 amino acids. The CDR3 bases are TGTGCCATCAGTGAGTCGGTAGCGGGAAGGGGCACAGATACGCAGTATTTT. Its translation is CAISESVAGRGTDTQYF.

The V call is TRBV28, the J call TRBJ2-7; 8 nucleotides agree with TRBD1. In germline, CDR1 is MDHEN, CDR2 SYDVKM. The CDR3 runs 15 residues. With 2 bases clipped from V and 2 bases from J, the junction kept 5 bases outside the gene matches. The CDR3 sequence: CASSLTTGGTYEQYF. CDR3 DNA sequence: TGTGCCAGCAGTTTAACAACAGGGGGGACCTACGAGCAGTACTTC.

This clone was seen just once. The chain combines TRBV7-2 with TRBJ1-5; D gene ambiguous. In germline, CDR1 is SGHTA, CDR2 FQGNSA. Between the trimmed V and J ends, which lost 1 base and 5 bases, there was a span of 6 bases. CDR3 length equals 13 residues. CDR3 sequence reads: CASSLVIDQPQHF. CDR3 coding DNA: TGTGCCAGCAGCTTAGTAATCGATCAGCCCCAGCATTTT.

V is TRBV20-1 and J is TRBJ1-4, with 9 bases lining up with TRBD1. Germline-derived CDR1 and CDR2 are DFQATT and SNEGSKA (reference sequence). The CDR3 runs 11 residues. CDR3 region: CGGTGNEKLFF. The CDR3 DNA is TGCGGGGGGACAGGGAATGAAAAACTGTTTTTT.

This chain connects TRBV23-1 to TRBJ1-3; 7 bases align to TRBD1. TRBV23-1 is an open reading frame, and its role is uncertain. J lost 4 bases, V lost 9 bases, and 9 bases had no gene match. This CDR3 is 14 amino acids long. The CDR3 DNA is TGCGCCAGACTAAGAGGGGGCGCGGGAAACACCATATATTTT. It yields the protein CARLRGGAGNTIYF.

The rearrangement joins TRBV7-8 to TRBJ1-4, with D possibly TRBD1 on 6 matching bases. Trimming took off 5 bases at V and 8 bases at J, with 15 bases between the two ends. Germline V gives CDR1 SGHVS, CDR2 FQNEAQ. The CDR3 is made up of 14 amino acids. The CDR3 DNA follows: TGTGCCAGCAGCAAACAGGGTGTGGGGGAAAAACTGTTTTTT. Protein sequence: CASSKQGVGEKLFF. The complete variable domain, with remaining parts taken from reference TRBV7-8 and TRBJ1-4, reads GAGVSQSPRYKVAKRGQDVALRCDPISGHVSLFWYQQALGQGPEFLTYFQNEAQLDKSGLPSDRFFAERPEGSVSTLKIQRTQQEDSAVYLCASSKQGVGEKLFFGSGTQLSVL.

The chain uses TRBV6-5 and TRBJ1-1, with 10 bases matching TRBD1. Losses at the gene ends were 6 bases for V and 8 bases for J; bases not matched to a gene: 9. From germline, CDR1 is MNHEY and CDR2 SVGAGI. This CDR3 is built from 14 residues. CDR3: CASRGTGDSAEAFF. The CDR3 DNA reads as TGTGCCAGCAGAGGGACAGGGGATTCGGCAGAAGCTTTCTTT.

The rearrangement links TRBV3-1 (or the pseudogene TRBV3-2) to TRBJ1-5; 10 bases are a match to TRBD1. The trim removed 4 bases at V and 5 bases at J, leaving 5 bases unmatched. CDR1 and CDR2 (germline): LGHDT, YNNKEL (reference sequence). The CDR3 runs 15 residues. In DNA, the CDR3 is TGTGCCAGCAGCCCCGACGGACAGGGGGATCAGCCCCAGCATTTT. Translation: CASSPDGQGDQPQHF.

This clone was found once. The chain uses TRBV1 and TRBJ2-4; the table's D call, TRBD2, has no DNA check behind it. TRBV1 is a listed pseudogene. This CDR3 contains 18 residues. Here the CDR3 reads CTSSRLGRASGGGNIQYF. The CDR3 bases are TGCACCAGCAGCCGACTAGGTAGGGCTAGCGGGGGCGGGAACATTCAGTACTTC.